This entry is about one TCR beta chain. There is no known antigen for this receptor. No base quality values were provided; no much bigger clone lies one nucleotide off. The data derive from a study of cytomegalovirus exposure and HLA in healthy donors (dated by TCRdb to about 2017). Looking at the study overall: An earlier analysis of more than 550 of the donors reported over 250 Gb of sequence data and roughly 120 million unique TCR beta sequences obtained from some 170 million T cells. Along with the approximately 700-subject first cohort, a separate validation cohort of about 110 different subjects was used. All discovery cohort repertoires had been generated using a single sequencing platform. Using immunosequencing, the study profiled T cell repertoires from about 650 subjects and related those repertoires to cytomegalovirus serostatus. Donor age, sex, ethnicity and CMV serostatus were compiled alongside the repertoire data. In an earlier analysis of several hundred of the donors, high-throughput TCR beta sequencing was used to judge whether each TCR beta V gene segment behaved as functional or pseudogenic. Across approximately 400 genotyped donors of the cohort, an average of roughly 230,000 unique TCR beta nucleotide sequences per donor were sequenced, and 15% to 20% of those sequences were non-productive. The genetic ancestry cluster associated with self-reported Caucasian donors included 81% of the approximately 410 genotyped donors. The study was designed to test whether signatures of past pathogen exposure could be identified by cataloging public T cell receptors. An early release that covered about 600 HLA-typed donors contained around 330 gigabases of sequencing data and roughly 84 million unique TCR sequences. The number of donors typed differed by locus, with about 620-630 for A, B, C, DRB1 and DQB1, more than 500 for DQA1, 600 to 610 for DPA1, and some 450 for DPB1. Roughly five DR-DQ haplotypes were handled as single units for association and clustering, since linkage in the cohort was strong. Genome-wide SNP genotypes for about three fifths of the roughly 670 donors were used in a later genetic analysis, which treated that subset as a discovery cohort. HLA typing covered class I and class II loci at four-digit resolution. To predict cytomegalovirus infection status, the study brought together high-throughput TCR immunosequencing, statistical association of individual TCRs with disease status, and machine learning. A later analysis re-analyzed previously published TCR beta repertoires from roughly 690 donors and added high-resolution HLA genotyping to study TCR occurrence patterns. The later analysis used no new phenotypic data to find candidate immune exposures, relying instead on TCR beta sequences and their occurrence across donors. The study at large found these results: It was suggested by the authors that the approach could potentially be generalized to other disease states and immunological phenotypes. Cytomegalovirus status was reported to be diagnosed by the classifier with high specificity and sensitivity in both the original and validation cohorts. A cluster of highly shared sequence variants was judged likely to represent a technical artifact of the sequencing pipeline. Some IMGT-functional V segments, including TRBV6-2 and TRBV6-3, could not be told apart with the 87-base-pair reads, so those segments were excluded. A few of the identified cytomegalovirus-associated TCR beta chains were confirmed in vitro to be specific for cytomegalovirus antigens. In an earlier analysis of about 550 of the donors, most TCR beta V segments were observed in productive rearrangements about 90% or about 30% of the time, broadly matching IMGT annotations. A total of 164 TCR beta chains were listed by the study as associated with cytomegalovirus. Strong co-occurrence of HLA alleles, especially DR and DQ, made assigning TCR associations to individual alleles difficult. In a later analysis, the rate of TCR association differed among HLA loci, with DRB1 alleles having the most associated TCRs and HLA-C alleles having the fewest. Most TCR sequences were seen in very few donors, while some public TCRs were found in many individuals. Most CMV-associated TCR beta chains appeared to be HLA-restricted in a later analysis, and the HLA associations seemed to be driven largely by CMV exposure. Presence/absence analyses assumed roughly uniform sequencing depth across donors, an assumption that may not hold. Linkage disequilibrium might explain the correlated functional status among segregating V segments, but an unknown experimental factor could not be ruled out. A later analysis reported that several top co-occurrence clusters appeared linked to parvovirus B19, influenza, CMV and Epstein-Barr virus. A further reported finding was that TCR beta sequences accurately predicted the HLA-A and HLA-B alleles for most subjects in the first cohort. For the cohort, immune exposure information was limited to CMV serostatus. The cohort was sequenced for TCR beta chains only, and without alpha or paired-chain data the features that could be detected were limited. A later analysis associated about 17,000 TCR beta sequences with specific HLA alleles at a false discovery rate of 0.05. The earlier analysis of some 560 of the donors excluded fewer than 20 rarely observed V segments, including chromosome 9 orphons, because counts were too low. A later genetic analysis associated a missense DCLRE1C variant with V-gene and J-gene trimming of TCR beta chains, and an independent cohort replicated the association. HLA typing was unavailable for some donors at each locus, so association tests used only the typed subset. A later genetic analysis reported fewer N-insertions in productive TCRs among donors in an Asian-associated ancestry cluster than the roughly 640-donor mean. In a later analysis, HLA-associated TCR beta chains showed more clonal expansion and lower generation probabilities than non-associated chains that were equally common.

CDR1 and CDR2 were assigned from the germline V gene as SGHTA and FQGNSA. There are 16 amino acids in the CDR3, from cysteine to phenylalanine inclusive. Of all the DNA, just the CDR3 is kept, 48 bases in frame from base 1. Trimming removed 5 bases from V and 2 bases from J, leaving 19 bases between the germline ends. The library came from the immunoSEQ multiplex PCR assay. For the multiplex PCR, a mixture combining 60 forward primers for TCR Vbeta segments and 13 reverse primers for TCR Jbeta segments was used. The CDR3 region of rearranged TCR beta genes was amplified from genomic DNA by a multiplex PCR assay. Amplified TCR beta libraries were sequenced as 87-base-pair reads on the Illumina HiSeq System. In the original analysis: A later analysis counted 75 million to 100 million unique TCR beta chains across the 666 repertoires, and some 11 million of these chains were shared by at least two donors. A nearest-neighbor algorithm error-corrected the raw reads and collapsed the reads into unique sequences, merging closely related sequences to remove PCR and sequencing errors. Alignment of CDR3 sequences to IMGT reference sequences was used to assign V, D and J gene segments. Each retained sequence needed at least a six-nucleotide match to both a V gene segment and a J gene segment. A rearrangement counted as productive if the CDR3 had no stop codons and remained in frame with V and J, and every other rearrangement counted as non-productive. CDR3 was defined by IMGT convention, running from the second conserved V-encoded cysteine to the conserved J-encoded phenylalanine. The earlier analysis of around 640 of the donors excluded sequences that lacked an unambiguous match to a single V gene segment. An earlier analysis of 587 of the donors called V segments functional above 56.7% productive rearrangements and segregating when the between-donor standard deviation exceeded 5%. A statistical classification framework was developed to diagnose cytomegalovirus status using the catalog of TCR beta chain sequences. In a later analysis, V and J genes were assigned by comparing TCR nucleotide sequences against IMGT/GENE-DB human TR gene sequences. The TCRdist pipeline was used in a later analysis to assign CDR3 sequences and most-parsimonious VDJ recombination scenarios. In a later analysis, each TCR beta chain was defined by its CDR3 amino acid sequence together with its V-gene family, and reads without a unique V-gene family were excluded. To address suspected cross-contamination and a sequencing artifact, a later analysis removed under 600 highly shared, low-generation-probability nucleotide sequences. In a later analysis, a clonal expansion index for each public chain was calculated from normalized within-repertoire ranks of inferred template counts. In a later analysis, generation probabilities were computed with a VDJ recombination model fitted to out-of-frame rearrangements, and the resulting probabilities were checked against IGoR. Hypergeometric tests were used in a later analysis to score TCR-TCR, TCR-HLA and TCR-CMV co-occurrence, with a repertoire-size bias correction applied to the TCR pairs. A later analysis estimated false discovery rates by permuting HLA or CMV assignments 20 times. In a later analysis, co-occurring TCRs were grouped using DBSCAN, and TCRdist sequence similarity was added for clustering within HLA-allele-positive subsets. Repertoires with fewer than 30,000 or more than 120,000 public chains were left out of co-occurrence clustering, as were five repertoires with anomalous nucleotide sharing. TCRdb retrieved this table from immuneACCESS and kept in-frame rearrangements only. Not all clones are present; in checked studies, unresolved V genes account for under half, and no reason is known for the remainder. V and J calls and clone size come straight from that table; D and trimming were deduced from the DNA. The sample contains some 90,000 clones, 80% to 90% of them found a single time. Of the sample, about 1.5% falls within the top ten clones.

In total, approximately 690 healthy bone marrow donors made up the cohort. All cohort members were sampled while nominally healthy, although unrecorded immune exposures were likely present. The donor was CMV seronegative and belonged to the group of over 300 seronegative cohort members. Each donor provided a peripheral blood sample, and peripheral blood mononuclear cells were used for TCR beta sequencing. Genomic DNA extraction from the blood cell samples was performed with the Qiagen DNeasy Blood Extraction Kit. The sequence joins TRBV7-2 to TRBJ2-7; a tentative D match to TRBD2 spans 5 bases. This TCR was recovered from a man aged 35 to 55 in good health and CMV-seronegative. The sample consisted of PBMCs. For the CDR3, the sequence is CASSTIDPTRAYEQYF. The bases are TGTGCCAGCAGCACGATCGACCCAACTAGAGCCTACGAGCAGTACTTC.